Listed here are 15 T cell receptor beta chains from one sample, sequenced in a study of beta chain features in type 1 diabetes. Expressed TCRB transcripts got sequenced, as all isolated RNA was reverse transcribed. Produced via immunoSEQ multiplex PCR; TCRdb's table is partial and in-frame only. The table shows over 700,000 clones, with 15% to 20% occurring only once. What was sequenced was naive CD4+ T cells from blood. These receptor sequences come from a young woman in good health.

The chain couples TRBV2 to TRBJ2-6; D is perhaps TRBD2 (6 bases). V dropped 4 bases and J dropped 0 bases, with 13 bases sitting between them. Germline V gene lookup returns CDR1 SNHLY and CDR2 FYNNEI. This CDR3 has 17 residues. The CDR3 protein is CASSVEGPSSGANVLTF. The CDR3, as DNA: TGTGCCAGCAGTGTGGAGGGGCCGAGCTCTGGGGCCAACGTCCTGACTTTC.

This clone was found a few times. The chain couples TRBV28 to TRBJ2-7; a weak D match, TRBD1 (6 bases). The V end lost 5 bases, the J end lost 3 bases, and 14 bases lay between the germline ends. The CDR3 covers 14 residues. CDR1 is MDHEN and CDR2 is SYDVKM in the germline V gene. The CDR3 here is CASSPGTNYYEQYF. The CDR3 nucleotides are TGTGCCAGCAGTCCCGGGACAAACTACTACGAGCAGTACTTC.

The V and J genes are TRBV18 and TRBJ2-7; D is perhaps TRBD2 (6 bases). CDR1 is KGHSH, CDR2 LQKENI, per germline. CDR3 length: 16 residues. Trimming pared 3 bases from V and 6 bases from J, leaving 21 bases between. The CDR3 loop is CASSPGGYRGRGEQYF. CDR3 nucleotide sequence: TGTGCCAGCTCACCCGGGGGTTACCGGGGCCGGGGCGAGCAGTACTTC.

This clone was counted only a few times. CDR3 sequence (DNA): TGTGCCAGTAGTATTTGGGGACAGCAAGAGACCCAGTACTTC. Protein: CASSIWGQQETQYF. The V gene is TRBV19, the J gene TRBJ2-5; 7 bases line up with TRBD1. V was pared by 3 bases and J by 2 bases, with 3 bases of the junction left unmatched. In germline, CDR1 is LNHDA, CDR2 SQIVND (reference sequence). The CDR3 has 14 residues.

The chain combines TRBV5-1 with TRBJ2-1; no clear D gene. Germline CDR1 is SGHRS and CDR2 is YFSETQ. This CDR3 spans 14 amino acids. Trimming pared 4 bases from V and 5 bases from J, leaving 13 bases between. The CDR3 nucleotides read TGCGCCAGCAGCCAACGGACGGTCGACAATGAGCAGTTCTTC. This codes for CASSQRTVDNEQFF.

This clone appeared a few times. The sample holds other DNA sequences that translate to the same CDR3. The genes are TRBV7-2 and TRBJ2-3, with D tentatively TRBD1 (6 bases). V lost 5 bases and J lost 0, with 12 bases in between. Per germline, CDR1 SGHTA and CDR2 FQGNSA. The CDR3 is 15 residues long. This CDR3 reads CASSLDRISTDTQYF. CDR3 bases: TGTGCCAGCAGCCTCGACAGGATTAGCACAGATACGCAGTATTTT.

The rearrangement joins TRBV7-9 to TRBJ2-5, with 16 bases aligning to TRBD2. With 4 bases clipped from V and 5 bases from J, the junction kept 7 bases outside the gene matches. Germline loops: CDR1 SEHNR, CDR2 FQNEAQ (reference sequence). This CDR3 has 17 residues. Here the CDR3 reads CASSSGTSGRARETQYF. CDR3 nucleotides: TGTGCCAGCAGCTCCGGGACTAGCGGGAGGGCCCGGGAGACCCAGTACTTC.

This clone appeared a few times. The chain carries TRBV28 and TRBJ2-5; 10 nucleotides agree with TRBD2. The CDR3 contains 15 residues. Unmatched junction bases numbered 5, after V lost 5 bases and J lost 2 bases. Per germline, CDR1 MDHEN and CDR2 SYDVKM. The CDR3, as DNA: TGTGCCAGCAGTCCCAGCGGGAGGGGTCAAGAGACCCAGTACTTC. Its translation is CASSPSGRGQETQYF.

The V call is TRBV18, the J call TRBJ1-1, with 11 bases lining up with TRBD1. The CDR3 runs 14 residues. V dropped 3 bases and J dropped 6; count of bases not matched to a gene: 3. Per the germline V gene, CDR1 is KGHSH and CDR2 is LQKENI. The CDR3 DNA is TGTGCCAGCTCACCGGACAGGGGGCGTGCTGAAGCTTTCTTT. Amino acid sequence: CASSPDRGRAEAFF.

In this sample, this clone turned up a few times. Other DNA sequences in this specimen translate into the identical CDR3. V usage is TRBV7-8 and J usage is TRBJ2-5; D unclear. The germline gives CDR1 SGHVS, CDR2 FQNEAQ. This CDR3 has 13 amino acids. The germline V and J ends were trimmed by 1 base and 0 bases, with 3 bases remaining between them. CDR3 region: CASSLGDQETQYF. CDR3 in DNA: TGTGCCAGCAGCTTAGGCGACCAAGAGACCCAGTACTTC.

The table lists this clone with a few counts. V and J are TRBV4-2 and TRBJ2-7, with TRBD2 matching 9 bases. This CDR3 has 15 amino acids. The germline CDR1 and CDR2 sequences are LGHNA and YNFKEQ. V shed 4 bases, J shed 2 bases, and the junction held 6 bases outside the gene matches. The CDR3 spells CASSLDRTSAYEQYF. The DNA of the CDR3 is TGTGCCAGCAGCCTTGATCGGACTAGCGCCTACGAGCAGTACTTC.

The chain's CDR3 is CASNRGPPNTEAFF. As DNA, the CDR3 is TGTGCCAGTAACAGGGGGCCGCCGAACACTGAAGCTTTCTTT. This rearrangement joins TRBV19 to TRBJ1-1; 9 bases are shared with TRBD1. CDR3 length equals 14 residues. V lost 7 bases and J lost 1; bases outside the gene matches: 4. Germline V gene sequence: CDR1 LNHDA, CDR2 SQIVND (reference sequence).

This clone was observed a handful of times. This chain links TRBV7-2 with TRBJ2-3, with TRBD2 matching over 7 bases. Per the germline V gene, CDR1 is SGHTA and CDR2 is FQGNSA. V gave up 5 bases and J gave up 2 bases; unmatched junction bases: 10. The CDR3 covers 16 residues. The CDR3 is CASSLGASGYTDTQYF. In nucleotides, the CDR3 is TGTGCCAGCAGCCTTGGGGCTAGCGGCTACACAGATACGCAGTATTTT.

This clone was seen a handful of times. CDR3 nucleotides: TGTGCCAGCAGTGAAGGCGGCTTCAATGAGCAGTTCTTC. This gives the protein CASSEGGFNEQFF. The chain employs TRBV2 and TRBJ2-1; D uncertain. Germline-derived CDR1 and CDR2 are SNHLY and FYNNEI. The CDR3 extends over 13 amino acids. The V gene lost 1 base and the J gene lost 6 bases, with 7 bases spanning the gap.

This clone has a handful of counts. V gene TRBV29-1 combines with J gene TRBJ1-2, with D possibly TRBD1 on 6 matching bases. The CDR3 loop spans 12 amino acids. Germline values: CDR1 SQVTM, CDR2 ANQGSEA. V was trimmed by 7 bases and J by 3 bases, leaving 12 bases between them. In nucleotides, the CDR3 is TGCAGCGCCGACAGGTTGGACTATGGCTACACCTTC. Translating gives CSADRLDYGYTF.